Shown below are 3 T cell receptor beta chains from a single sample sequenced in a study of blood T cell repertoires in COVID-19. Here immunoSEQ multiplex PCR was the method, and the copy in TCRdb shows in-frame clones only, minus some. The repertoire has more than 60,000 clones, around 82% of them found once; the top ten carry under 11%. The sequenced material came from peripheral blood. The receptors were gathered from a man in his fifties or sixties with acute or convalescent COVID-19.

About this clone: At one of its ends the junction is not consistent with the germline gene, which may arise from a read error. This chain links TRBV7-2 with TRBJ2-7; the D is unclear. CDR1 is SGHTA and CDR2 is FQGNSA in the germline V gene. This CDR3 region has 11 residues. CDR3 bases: TGTGCCAGCAGCTTGGGCAGTATCTTAGTCTTC. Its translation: CASSLGSILVF.

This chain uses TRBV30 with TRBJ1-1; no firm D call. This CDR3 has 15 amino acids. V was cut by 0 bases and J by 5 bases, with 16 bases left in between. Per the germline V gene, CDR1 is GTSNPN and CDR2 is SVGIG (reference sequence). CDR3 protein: CAWSVGDGRRTEAFF. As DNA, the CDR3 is TGTGCCTGGAGTGTGGGAGATGGTAGGAGGACTGAAGCTTTCTTT. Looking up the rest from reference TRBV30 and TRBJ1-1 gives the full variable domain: SQTIHQWPATLVQPVGSPLSLECTVEGTSNPNLYWYRQAAGRGLQLLFYSVGIGQISSEVPQNLSASRPQDRQFILSSKKLLLSDSGFYLCAWSVGDGRRTEAFFGQGTRLTVV.

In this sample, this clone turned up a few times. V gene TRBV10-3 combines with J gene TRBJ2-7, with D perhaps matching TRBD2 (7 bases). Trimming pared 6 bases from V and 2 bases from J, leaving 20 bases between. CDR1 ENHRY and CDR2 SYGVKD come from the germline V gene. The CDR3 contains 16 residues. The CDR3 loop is CAISQSGGRRTYEQYF. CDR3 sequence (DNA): TGTGCCATCAGCCAGTCGGGGGGCAGGAGGACCTACGAGCAGTACTTC.